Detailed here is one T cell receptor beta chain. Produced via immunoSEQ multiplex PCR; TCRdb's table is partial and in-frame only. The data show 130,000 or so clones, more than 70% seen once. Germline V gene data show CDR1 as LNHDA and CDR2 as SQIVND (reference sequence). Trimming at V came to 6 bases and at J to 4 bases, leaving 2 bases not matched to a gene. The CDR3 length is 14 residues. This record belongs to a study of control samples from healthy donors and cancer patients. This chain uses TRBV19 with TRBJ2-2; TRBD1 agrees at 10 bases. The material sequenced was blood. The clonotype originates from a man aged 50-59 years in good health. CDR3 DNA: TGTGCCAGTAGGGGACAGGGGACCACCGGGGAGCTGTTTTTT. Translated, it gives CASRGQGTTGELFF.